This entry is about one T cell receptor (beta chain). What it binds is not known. The data originate from a study of identical twins. Study-level points and caveats: Out-of-frame alpha sequences that twins shared showed excess low generation probability. Memory repertoires showed no such pattern, whereas abundant cord blood beta clonotypes carried fewer insertions.

This CDR3 has 15 residues. Trimming shortened V by 2 bases and J by 2 bases, and 11 bases separated the two germline ends. The germline V gene has CDR1 SGHTA and CDR2 FQGNSA. cDNA molecules carried unique molecular identifiers, and template switching added a universal primer site. TCRdb reprocessed the 5' RACE reads with MiXCR, giving one entry per CDR3 protein. The sample records about 190,000 distinct CDR3 sequences, approximately 16% being singletons. In addition, the sample was reused for a study of T cells expressing NK-cell markers. Turning to that study: A range of roughly 1.0-8% of CD8+ T cells consisted of dominant NKG2C+ clonotypes in 5 to 7 donors.

The sequence was collected from a woman aged 18-29 years in good health. Sequenced input: CD8+ T cells sorted from blood. This rearrangement joins TRBV7-2 to TRBJ2-3; D might be TRBD2 (5 bases). CDR3 nucleotides: TGTGCCAGCAGCTTATTGAGGGAACCCACAGATACGCAGTATTTT. The encoded protein is CASSLLREPTDTQYF.